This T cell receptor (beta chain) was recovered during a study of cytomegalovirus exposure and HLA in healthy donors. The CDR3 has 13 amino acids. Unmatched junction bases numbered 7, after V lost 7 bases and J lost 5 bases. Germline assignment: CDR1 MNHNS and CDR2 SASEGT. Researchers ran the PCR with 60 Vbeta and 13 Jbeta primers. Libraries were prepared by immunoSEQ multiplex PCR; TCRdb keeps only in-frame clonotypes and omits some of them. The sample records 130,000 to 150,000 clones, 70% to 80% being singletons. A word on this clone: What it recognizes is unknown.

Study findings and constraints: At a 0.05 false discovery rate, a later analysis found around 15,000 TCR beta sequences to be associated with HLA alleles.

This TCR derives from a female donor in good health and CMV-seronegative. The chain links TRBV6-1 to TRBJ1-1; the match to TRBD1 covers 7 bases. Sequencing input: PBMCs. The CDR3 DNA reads TGTGCCAGCACCCCTACAGGGGTTACTGAAGCTTTCTTT. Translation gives CASTPTGVTEAFF.